This T cell receptor (beta chain) was observed in a study of T-cell reconstitution after alpha-beta-depleted transplantation in children. The sample holds a few counts of this clonotype. Its specificity is unknown. It was with unique molecular identifiers that the TCRbeta library was prepared. MiXCR, run by TCRdb on the PCR reads, gives a single entry per CDR3 protein. The table lists tens of thousands of distinct CDR3 sequences, 15% to 20% of them singletons, with around 38% in the top ten. The study, taken as a whole, reports: The study reportedly traced alpha-beta T cells about two months after transplant to several hundred expanded graft clones. Diversity and T-cell counts at one year after transplant derived mostly from new T cells. For some patients, TCRbeta diversity was high at day 60 because of recipient T cells and thymic progenitors that survived.

The sample here was PBMCs, mostly from graft donor cells, taken 60 days after TCRalphabeta/CD19-depleted stem cell transplant. This sequence originates from a male patient between 2 and 10 years old who had a stem cell transplant for acute lymphoblastic leukemia, so the T cells may come from the graft donor.

CDR3 amino acids: CSAILRADGTQYF. CDR3 DNA sequence: TGCAGTGCCATCCTGAGGGCTGATGGGACCCAGTACTTC. This chain connects TRBV20-1 to TRBJ2-5; a weak D match, TRBD2 (5 bases). Germline V gene data show CDR1 as DFQATT and CDR2 as SNEGSKA (reference sequence). V was trimmed by 6 bases and J by 7 bases, leaving 18 bases between them. CDR3 length: 13 residues.